These T cell receptor beta chains were read from a single sample in a study of cytomegalovirus exposure and HLA in healthy donors. Method: immunoSEQ multiplex PCR; TCRdb's copy keeps in-frame clones and lacks some. The sample lists 150,000 to 200,000 clones, roughly 85% occurring once. The material sequenced was PBMCs. Source of these receptors: a woman aged 30 to 39 in good health and CMV-seropositive. The CDR3 runs from the conserved cysteine through the conserved F or W. D genes are given only for firm matches. Size is omitted from some rows. Given values are once, few, many or a class for expanded clones.

TRBV5-8	TRBJ2-2	NA	NA	CASSLGSGGAGELFF	TGTGCCAGCAGCTTGGGCTCAGGAGGGGCCGGGGAGCTGTTTTTT
TRBV6-5	TRBJ2-3	NA	TRBD1	CASSGDRATDTQYF	TGTGCCAGCAGTGGTGACAGGGCCACAGATACGCAGTATTTT
TRBV5-6	TRBJ2-2	once	NA	CASSLRLTRGELFF	TGTGCCAGCAGCTTGAGGCTCACCAGGGGGGAGCTGTTTTTT
TRBV5-4	TRBJ1-1	once	NA	CASSLMNTEAFF	TGTGCCAGCAGCCTTATGAACACTGAAGCTTTCTTT
TRBV7-6	TRBJ2-7	NA	TRBD1	CASSARVGRGFYEQYF	TGTGCCAGCAGCGCCCGGGTCGGCAGGGGGTTTTACGAGCAGTACTTC
TRBV2	TRBJ1-5	NA	NA	CASSGIGTDQPQHF	TGTGCCAGCAGTGGAATAGGCACAGATCAGCCCCAGCATTTT
TRBV6-1	TRBJ2-5	NA	NA	CASSEAFRQQETQYF	TGTGCCAGCAGTGAAGCGTTTAGACAGCAAGAGACCCAGTACTTC
TRBV9	TRBJ2-3	NA	TRBD2	CASSVGAGGLGTDTQYF	TGTGCCAGCAGCGTTGGAGCGGGGGGGCTAGGCACAGATACGCAGTATTTT
TRBV21-1	TRBJ1-1	few	NA	CASSTTDRANTEAFF	TGTGCCAGCAGCACGACCGACAGGGCCAACACTGAAGCTTTCTTT
TRBV7-2	TRBJ2-1	NA	TRBD2	CASTAPGLDNEQFF	TGTGCCAGCACCGCACCGGGACTAGACAATGAGCAGTTCTTC